A selection of T cell receptor beta chains follows, all from one sample in a study of Tregs in tolerant kidney transplant recipients. Generated by immunoSEQ multiplex PCR, the TCRdb table keeps only in-frame clones and is missing some. The table has about 55,000 clones, around 93% seen once. The sequencing here drew on CD8+ T cells from blood (PBMCs), taken 24 months after the transplant. These TCRs come from a human patient who received a combined kidney and bone marrow transplant. Some of these T cells may belong to the graft donor. The CDR3 runs from the conserved cysteine through the conserved F or W. The order of the fields is V gene, CDR3 length, D gene, CDR3 protein. The D gene is left open where the match is weak.

v_call: TRBV9; cdr3_length: 15; d_call: TRBD2; cdr3_aa: CASSVTSGGGNEQFF
v_call: TRBV7-2; cdr3_length: 12; d_call: .; cdr3_aa: CASSLSGHEQYF
v_call: TRBV4-3; cdr3_length: 15; d_call: .; cdr3_aa: CASSQDSADNSPLHF
v_call: TRBV4-2; cdr3_length: 17; d_call: .; cdr3_aa: CASSQSRDIASTDTQYF
v_call: TRBV5-6; cdr3_length: 14; d_call: TRBD2; cdr3_aa: CASSPGTSSYEQYF
v_call: TRBV23-1; cdr3_length: 15; d_call: .; cdr3_aa: CASSQSRGPTYEQYF
v_call: TRBV15; cdr3_length: 12; d_call: TRBD1; cdr3_aa: CATRQGNSPLHF
v_call: TRBV10-3; cdr3_length: 12; d_call: .; cdr3_aa: CATLASTAEAFF
v_call: TRBV4-1; cdr3_length: 18; d_call: .; cdr3_aa: CASSQTPRGGGRGAEQYF
v_call: TRBV7-7; cdr3_length: 13; d_call: .; cdr3_aa: CASALVAQDTQYF
v_call: TRBV13; cdr3_length: 17; d_call: TRBD2; cdr3_aa: CASSSAGTSGESGELFF
v_call: TRBV9; cdr3_length: 16; d_call: TRBD2; cdr3_aa: CASSGLAGVLYNEQFF
v_call: TRBV7-9; cdr3_length: 14; d_call: .; cdr3_aa: CASSRTDLGGELFF
v_call: TRBV7-9; cdr3_length: 17; d_call: TRBD2; cdr3_aa: CASSRGFVLAGGEEQYF
v_call: TRBV13; cdr3_length: 14; d_call: .; cdr3_aa: CASSPRITADTQYF
v_call: TRBV5-6; cdr3_length: 12; d_call: TRBD1; cdr3_aa: CASSIWTGPLHF
v_call: TRBV2; cdr3_length: 16; d_call: TRBD1; cdr3_aa: CASTRTGAFNTGELFF
v_call: TRBV27; cdr3_length: 20; d_call: .; cdr3_aa: CASSLSGQGRGYGNTGELFF
v_call: TRBV11-2; cdr3_length: 17; d_call: .; cdr3_aa: CASSFIALSSSYNEQFF
v_call: TRBV4-1; cdr3_length: 14; d_call: .; cdr3_aa: CASSHEGRGDTQYF
v_call: TRBV19; cdr3_length: 14; d_call: TRBD2; cdr3_aa: CATLPGLGTGELFF
v_call: TRBV19; cdr3_length: 15; d_call: .; cdr3_aa: CASSIGDGTGYEQYF
v_call: TRBV27; cdr3_length: 14; d_call: .; cdr3_aa: CASSLGGRGNEQFF
v_call: TRBV21-1; cdr3_length: 15; d_call: .; cdr3_aa: CASSKEEGRAYGYTF
v_call: TRBV19; cdr3_length: 15; d_call: .; cdr3_aa: CASSIGGTLNTEAFF
v_call: TRBV28; cdr3_length: 12; d_call: .; cdr3_aa: CASSPDQETQYF
v_call: TRBV13; cdr3_length: 13; d_call: .; cdr3_aa: CASSRGHNQPQHF
v_call: TRBV4-3; cdr3_length: 14; d_call: .; cdr3_aa: CASSQFGGSYEQYF
v_call: TRBV27; cdr3_length: 12; d_call: .; cdr3_aa: CASSPNRETQYF
v_call: TRBV5-1; cdr3_length: 15; d_call: TRBD1; cdr3_aa: CASSLFPGRGAPLHF
v_call: TRBV14; cdr3_length: 15; d_call: TRBD1; cdr3_aa: CASSTGTGMNTEAFF
v_call: TRBV7-2; cdr3_length: 16; d_call: .; cdr3_aa: CASSLWAGGENQPQHF
v_call: TRBV2; cdr3_length: 16; d_call: .; cdr3_aa: CAIVGSRQGNQETQYF
v_call: TRBV7-9; cdr3_length: 14; d_call: .; cdr3_aa: CASSLGQSNYGYTF
v_call: TRBV13; cdr3_length: 14; d_call: TRBD2; cdr3_aa: CASSGGTSGGVQYF
v_call: TRBV9; cdr3_length: 16; d_call: TRBD2; cdr3_aa: CASSVGAGVPNNEQFF
v_call: TRBV19; cdr3_length: 12; d_call: .; cdr3_aa: CASRTGTGELFF
v_call: TRBV5-1; cdr3_length: 15; d_call: TRBD2; cdr3_aa: CASSYTSGGNNEQFF
v_call: TRBV7-9; cdr3_length: 14; d_call: TRBD2; cdr3_aa: CAGSSGSSYNEQFF
v_call: TRBV9; cdr3_length: 15; d_call: .; cdr3_aa: CASSVDLPSTDTQYF
v_call: TRBV9; cdr3_length: 12; d_call: .; cdr3_aa: CAAWDSCYEQYF
v_call: TRBV7-9; cdr3_length: 16; d_call: TRBD2; cdr3_aa: CASSSGGSGRGYEQYF
v_call: TRBV9; cdr3_length: 16; d_call: .; cdr3_aa: CASSVAGVGSYYGYTF
v_call: TRBV4-1; cdr3_length: 15; d_call: .; cdr3_aa: CASSQVRDVYYGYTF
v_call: TRBV7-6; cdr3_length: 20; d_call: .; cdr3_aa: CASSLNGWIAEGTLGAEQFF
v_call: TRBV19; cdr3_length: 14; d_call: .; cdr3_aa: CASSIGGIRTEAFF
v_call: TRBV10-3; cdr3_length: 13; d_call: .; cdr3_aa: CATEPDSSYEQYF
v_call: TRBV7-9; cdr3_length: 13; d_call: .; cdr3_aa: CASRGLPPDTQYF
v_call: TRBV28; cdr3_length: 16; d_call: .; cdr3_aa: CASSLAGVGGDQPQHF
v_call: TRBV5-1; cdr3_length: 15; d_call: TRBD2; cdr3_aa: CAWTSGASNTGELFF
v_call: TRBV7-9; cdr3_length: 19; d_call: TRBD2; cdr3_aa: CASSPGRAGGFTLYNEQFF
v_call: TRBV7-9; cdr3_length: 15; d_call: TRBD2; cdr3_aa: CASSSTSGRYNEQFF
v_call: TRBV9; cdr3_length: 23; d_call: TRBD2; cdr3_aa: CASSNPGPNSPPRLAGEYNEQFF
v_call: TRBV25-1; cdr3_length: 14; d_call: .; cdr3_aa: CASREGRYNEKLFF
v_call: TRBV6-5; cdr3_length: 14; d_call: TRBD1; cdr3_aa: CASRQTGNYQPQHF
v_call: TRBV6-1; cdr3_length: 14; d_call: TRBD2; cdr3_aa: CASSREAGAYEQYF
v_call: TRBV13; cdr3_length: 13; d_call: .; cdr3_aa: CASSSKLSYEQYF
v_call: TRBV4-1; cdr3_length: 16; d_call: .; cdr3_aa: CASSQDGLSNQETQYF
v_call: TRBV6-5; cdr3_length: 14; d_call: TRBD2; cdr3_aa: CANTGGGGRDEQFF